The rows below give T cell receptor beta chains drawn from one sample of a study of T-cell reconstitution after alpha-beta-depleted transplantation in children. TCRdb re-called the PCR reads through MiXCR, storing one row per CDR3 protein. The sample has 200,000 to 250,000 distinct CDR3 sequences, approximately 9% seen once. The source material was PBMCs from the stem cell graft donor, sampled from the stem cell graft. The receptor source for this set is a human donor who donated a stem cell graft to a child with acute lymphoblastic leukemia. The CDR3 runs from the conserved cysteine through the conserved F or W. The D gene is left open where the match is weak. Clone size is shown for a subset of rows, as once, few, many or a class of expanded clone.

>many|-|TRBV12-3/TRBV12-4|TRBJ2-7
CASSPESYEQYF
TGTGCCAGCAGCCCCGAGAGTTACGAGCAGTACTTC
>many|-|TRBV12-3/TRBV12-4|TRBJ2-3
CASSPIPQSTDTQYF
TGTGCCAGCAGTCCCATCCCCCAAAGCACAGATACGCAGTATTTT
>-|TRBD1|TRBV20-1|TRBJ2-7
CSARDSSYEQYF
TGCAGTGCACGGGACAGCTCCTACGAGCAGTACTTC
>-|-|TRBV10-2|TRBJ1-6
CASSEIPGGSYNSPLHF
TGCGCCAGCAGTGAGATTCCGGGGGGGTCCTATAATTCACCCCTCCACTTT
>-|-|TRBV27|TRBJ2-2
CASSPRLEVMPGELFF
TGTGCCAGCAGTCCCCGACTAGAGGTTATGCCCGGGGAGCTGTTTTTT
>many|-|TRBV6-5|TRBJ1-2
CASSPIIGQTANYGYTF
TGTGCCAGCAGTCCGATTATTGGGCAGACCGCTAACTATGGCTACACCTTC
>many|-|TRBV15|TRBJ2-3
CATSREGRRDTQYF
TGTGCCACCAGCAGAGAAGGGAGAAGAGATACGCAGTATTTT
>many|-|TRBV5-1|TRBJ1-1
CASSLDYSVGTEAFF
TGCGCCAGCAGCTTGGATTATTCAGTGGGCACTGAAGCTTTCTTT
>few|-|TRBV20-1|TRBJ1-2
CSARARDSGYTF
TGCAGTGCTAGAGCCAGGGATTCGGGCTACACCTTC
>-|TRBD1|TRBV11-2|TRBJ1-4
CASSLGSMLQGGRRTNEKLFF
TGTGCCAGCAGCTTAGGAAGTATGCTGCAGGGGGGTAGGAGAACTAATGAAAAACTGTTTTTT
>once|-|TRBV18|TRBJ2-7
CASSPSENSYEQYF
TGTGCCAGCTCACCGTCTGAGAATTCCTACGAGCAGTACTTC
>few|-|TRBV20-1|TRBJ2-5
CSASFQETQYF
TGCAGTGCTAGTTTCCAAGAGACCCAGTACTTC
>-|-|TRBV10-3|TRBJ1-5
CALGEGGQPQHF
TGTGCACTCGGGGAGGGCGGTCAGCCCCAGCATTTT
>-|-|TRBV5-1|TRBJ1-4
CASSLSNSATNEKLFF
TGCGCCAGCAGCCTTTCTAACAGTGCAACTAATGAAAAACTGTTTTTT
>few|TRBD1|TRBV7-2|TRBJ1-2
CASSLGQGHGYTF
TGTGCCAGCAGCTTGGGACAGGGTCATGGCTACACCTTC
>few|-|TRBV27|TRBJ1-1
CASSLVITGTEAFF
TGTGCCAGCAGTTTAGTGATAACGGGCACTGAAGCTTTCTTT
>few|TRBD1|TRBV27|TRBJ2-7
CASKPGGATYEQYF
TGTGCCAGCAAACCAGGGGGCGCCACCTACGAGCAGTACTTC
>-|-|TRBV6-1|TRBJ1-1
CASSEVRGLVEAFF
TGTGCCAGCAGTGAAGTTCGGGGGCTTGTTGAAGCTTTCTTT
>many|-|TRBV7-8|TRBJ2-2
CASSFSGITGELFF
TGTGCCAGCAGCTTTTCCGGGATCACCGGGGAGCTGTTTTTT
>many|-|TRBV10-2|TRBJ2-5
CASSDPTGTQYF
TGCGCCAGCAGTGACCCCACTGGGACCCAGTACTTC
>-|-|TRBV12-3/TRBV12-4|TRBJ2-6
CAICFIIGSVGAGANVLTF
TGTGCCATCTGTTTTATCATTGGATCCGTTGGGGCTGGGGCCAACGTCCTGACTTTC
>-|TRBD1|TRBV27|TRBJ2-7
CASSRPGQGRYEQYF
TGTGCCAGCAGTAGGCCGGGACAGGGGCGGTACGAGCAGTACTTC
>few|-|TRBV4-1|TRBJ1-1
CASSPSVGARNTEAFF
TGCGCCAGCAGCCCCAGCGTCGGGGCGAGGAACACTGAAGCTTTCTTT
>many|TRBD2|TRBV7-9|TRBJ2-7
CASSWGLAGRVEQYF
TGTGCCAGCAGCTGGGGACTAGCGGGGAGGGTAGAGCAGTACTTC
>-|TRBD2|TRBV10-2|TRBJ2-5
CASSDSRAGGVETQYF
TGCGCCAGCAGTGATTCCCGAGCGGGGGGGGTGGAGACCCAGTACTTC
>-|-|TRBV5-1|TRBJ2-5
CASSFSADVSQETQYF
TGCGCCAGCAGCTTTAGTGCGGACGTGAGTCAAGAGACCCAGTACTTC
>few|-|TRBV5-8|TRBJ2-3
CASSFSEDTQYF
TGTGCCAGCAGCTTTTCGGAGGATACGCAGTATTTT
>few|-|TRBV20-1|TRBJ2-7
CSARGSLLYEQYF
TGCAGTGCTAGAGGCTCCCTCCTCTACGAGCAGTACTTC
>few|-|TRBV6-4|TRBJ1-1
CASSETLNTEAFF
TGTGCCAGCAGTGAGACACTCAACACTGAAGCTTTCTTT
>many|-|TRBV25-1|TRBJ1-1
CASSEYWRNTEAFF
TGTGCCAGCAGTGAATATTGGAGGAACACTGAAGCTTTCTTT
>-|-|TRBV7-2|TRBJ1-1
CASSLGIRDSTEAFF
TGTGCCAGCAGCTTAGGAATCCGGGACTCCACTGAAGCTTTCTTT
>-|-|TRBV6-2/TRBV6-3|TRBJ2-4
CASSYSWGAKNIQYF
TGTGCCAGCAGTTACTCGTGGGGAGCCAAAAACATTCAGTACTTC
>-|TRBD2|TRBV6-2/TRBV6-3|TRBJ2-1
CASSARPSGGDEQFF
TGTGCCAGCAGCGCCCGGCCTAGCGGGGGCGATGAGCAGTTCTTC
>-|TRBD1|TRBV19|TRBJ2-7
CASSPRDRAEQYF
TGTGCCAGTAGTCCCCGGGACAGGGCCGAGCAGTACTTC
>many|-|TRBV3-1|TRBJ1-1
CASSHWGNTEAFF
TGTGCCAGCAGCCATTGGGGGAACACTGAAGCTTTCTTT
>few|TRBD2|TRBV20-1|TRBJ2-7
CSARDRGGGAYEQYF
TGCAGTGCTAGAGATCGGGGGGGCGGCGCCTACGAGCAGTACTTC
>many|TRBD1|TRBV6-2/TRBV6-3|TRBJ2-7
CASSRRGDRDYEQYF
TGTGCCAGCAGTCGACGCGGGGACAGGGACTACGAGCAGTACTTC